This T cell receptor (beta chain) was retrieved from a study of Graves' ophthalmopathy and Graves' hyperthyroidism. Study at large: Stable hyperthyroid donors showed no ophthalmopathy during 18 months follow-up. Overall study findings and caveats: From stable hyperthyroidism, ophthalmopathy was separated by a 13-signature model with about 88% sensitivity and 75% to 82% specificity.

Recruitment covered hyperthyroidism patients aged 18 to 65 whose new diagnosis was of under 2 months' duration. Ineligible for inclusion were patients with other autoimmune diseases, uncontrolled infections, pregnancy or lactation. RNA served as the template for amplifying TCR beta CDR3 regions. RT-PCR in the first round used HTBI primers; a second-round multiplex PCR followed. TCRdb processed the multiplex PCR reads anew with MiXCR; each CDR3 protein has one entry. The sample lists over a million distinct CDR3 sequences; about 36% were seen once. Concerning this clonotype: Its target is unknown. The conserved final phenylalanine or tryptophan is absent from the CDR3, which likely points to a read error. The limits of the CDR3 on the DNA are not certain, so only TCRdb's listed CDR3 is given.

Termini included, the CDR3 measures 11 amino acids. Specimen: peripheral blood or thyroid tissue (not recorded which). The rearrangement joins TRBV12-3 or TRBV12-4 to TRBJ1-1. The origin of this receptor is an adult man with Graves' hyperthyroidism. The CDR3 loop reads CASSAQSGLSY.